This entry is about one TCR beta chain. Seattle patients were enrolled while actively infected and followed longitudinally. CDR3 length equals 17 residues. Germline CDR1 reads SEHNR; CDR2 reads FQNEAQ (reference sequence). The V segment lost 0 bases and the J segment 1 base; nucleotides outside the gene matches: 3. This sample was taken from a study of blood T cell repertoires in COVID-19. Produced via immunoSEQ multiplex PCR; TCRdb's table is partial and in-frame only. The sample includes roughly 190,000 clones, approximately 80% of them seen just once. Sequences were obtained from peripheral blood. The chain links TRBV7-9 to TRBJ2-1, with TRBD2 matching 10 bases. This sequence was found in a woman aged 65 to 85 with COVID-19, enrolled during active disease. Here the CDR3 DNA reads TGTGCCAGCAGCTTAGCGGTAGCGGGAGGATCCTACAATGAGCAGTTCTTC. Translated: CASSLAVAGGSYNEQFF.